This TCR beta chain was documented in a study of a mutant IDH1 vaccine in newly diagnosed glioma. Across the study: Investigators started vaccination 4-6 weeks after radiotherapy alone, or with temozolomide cycles.

V was cut by 7 bases and J by 3 bases, with 17 bases left in between. This CDR3 spans 15 amino acids. The germline V gene has CDR1 MNHNS and CDR2 SASEGT. The repertoire was sequenced with immunoSEQ multiplex PCR; TCRdb's copy has only in-frame clones and lacks some. The sample holds some 50,000 clones, roughly 80% seen once. Time point reported: week 47, end of study. A single vaccine dose contained 300 ug of mutant IDH1 20-mer peptide, and topical imiquimod was used with it. Eight vaccine doses were administered to patients at weeks 1, 3, 5, 7, 11, 15, 19 and 23. Worth noting for this clone: Its antigen is not known.

The receptor was derived from a woman younger than 45 with glioma. Some clones in this sample may be carry-over from other donors' samples. The input for sequencing was PBMCs, taken from a glioma patient whose treatment included an IDH1 peptide vaccine. The chain couples TRBV6-1 to TRBJ2-3; TRBD1 might be the D (6 bases). CDR3 protein: CASTLGAGATDTQYF. The CDR3 DNA reads TGTGCCAGCACCCTAGGGGCAGGGGCAACAGATACGCAGTATTTT.